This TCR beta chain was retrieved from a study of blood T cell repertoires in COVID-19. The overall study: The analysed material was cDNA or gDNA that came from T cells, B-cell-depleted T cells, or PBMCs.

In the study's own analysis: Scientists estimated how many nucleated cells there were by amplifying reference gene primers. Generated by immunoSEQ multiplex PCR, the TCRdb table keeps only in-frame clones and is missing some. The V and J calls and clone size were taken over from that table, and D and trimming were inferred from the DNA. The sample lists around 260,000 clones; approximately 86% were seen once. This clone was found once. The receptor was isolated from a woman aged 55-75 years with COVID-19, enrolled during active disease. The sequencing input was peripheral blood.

CDR3 sequence reads: CASSLGHFNEQFF. CDR3 coding DNA: TGTGCCAGCAGCTTAGGACACTTCAATGAGCAGTTCTTC. V and J are TRBV5-4 and TRBJ2-1, with D possibly being TRBD1 (5 bases). The V and J ends lost 2 bases and 6 bases respectively, with 9 bases between them. The V gene's germline CDR1 is SGHNT and CDR2 YYREEE (reference sequence). The CDR3 loop spans 13 amino acids.